Presented here are 30 T cell receptor beta chains from one specimen sequenced in a study of cytomegalovirus exposure and HLA in healthy donors. Sequencing was performed with immunoSEQ multiplex PCR; in TCRdb, only in-frame clones are kept and a portion is missing. The data hold 100,000 or so clones, with roughly 87% observed a single time. The sample consisted of PBMCs. The receptors here all came from a woman aged 30 to 39 in good health and CMV-seronegative.

The J gene is TRBJ1-2, the V gene TRBV19; TRBD1 aligns across 8 bases. V lost 2 bases to trimming and J lost 7 bases; unmatched junction nucleotides: 9. The CDR3 length is 15 residues. Germline V CDR1 and CDR2: LNHDA, SQIVND (reference sequence). The CDR3 here is CASSIPTGGVTGYTF. The DNA for the CDR3 is TGTGCCAGTAGTATACCAACAGGGGGAGTTACTGGCTACACCTTC.

This clone was seen more than once but under ten times. DNA for the CDR3: TGTGCCAGCAGATTAAACAGGGGAGATGGCTACACCTTC. Its translation is CASRLNRGDGYTF. V gene TRBV27 combines with J gene TRBJ1-2, with 7 bases identical to TRBD1. Trimming removed 6 bases from V and 6 bases from J; junction bases left unmatched: 7. Germline lookup yields CDR1 MNHEY and CDR2 SMNVEV (reference sequence). The length of the CDR3 is 13 residues.

CDR3 bases: TGTGCCACAGAAAGCCGGTTGCGACTAGCGGGAGGTCGACGCGAGCAGTACTTC. Its protein is CATESRLRLAGGRREQYF. This chain joins TRBV15 and TRBJ2-7; 13 nucleotides align to TRBD2. Per the germline V gene, CDR1 is LNHNV and CDR2 is YYDKDF (reference sequence). The CDR3 runs to 18 residues. Trimming cost V 9 bases and J 6 bases; bases outside gene matches: 20.

The chain joins TRBV9 to TRBJ2-2; D is perhaps TRBD2 (6 bases). Per the germline V gene, CDR1 is SGDLS and CDR2 is YYNGEE. The CDR3 runs to 17 residues. Trimming cost V 0 bases and J 0 bases, with 12 bases left between them. The CDR3 region has the DNA TGTGCCAGCAGCGTAGTCCCGGGACTCGCGAACACCGGGGAGCTGTTTTTT. Translating it yields CASSVVPGLANTGELFF.

The chain links TRBV5-1 to TRBJ2-7, with TRBD1 identical over 12 bases. With 6 bases clipped from V and 2 bases from J, the junction kept 9 bases outside the gene matches. Germline V lookup: CDR1 SGHRS, CDR2 YFSETQ. This CDR3 has 16 amino acids. The CDR3, as DNA: TGCGCCAGCAATCCGGGACAGGGGGCCGCTGCCTACGAGCAGTACTTC. Its protein is CASNPGQGAAAYEQYF.

The chain combines TRBV5-1 with TRBJ2-7; 9 bases match TRBD2. Unmatched junction bases numbered 16, after V lost 4 bases and J lost 2 bases. The CDR3 has 18 residues. CDR1 and CDR2 from the germline V gene are SGHRS and YFSETQ. The DNA for the CDR3 is TGCGCCAGCAGCCCCTTCCCGTCTAGCGGGACATATACCTACGAGCAGTACTTC. It encodes CASSPFPSSGTYTYEQYF.

This rearrangement joins TRBV28 to TRBJ2-3; D not certain. Trimming pared 6 bases from V and 2 bases from J, leaving 6 bases between. This CDR3 is 12 amino acids long. Germline CDR1 reads MDHEN; CDR2 reads SYDVKM. The CDR3 sequence is CASSLLTDTQYF. CDR3 coding DNA: TGTGCCAGCAGCCTCCTCACAGATACGCAGTATTTT. The whole variable domain, filled in from reference TRBV28 and TRBJ2-3, reads DVKVTQSSRYLVKRTGEKVFLECVQDMDHENMFWYRQDPGLGLRLIYFSYDVKMKEKGDIPEGYSVSREKKERFSLILESASTNQTSMYLCASSLLTDTQYFGPGTRLTVL.

The rearrangement links TRBV4-3 to TRBJ2-7, with TRBD2 matching over 12 bases. The V gene's germline CDR1 is LGHNA and CDR2 YSLEER. The CDR3 runs 15 residues. The trim removed 2 bases at V and 1 base at J, leaving 0 bases unmatched. CDR3 amino acids: CASSQLAGGSYEQYF. CDR3 nucleotide sequence: TGCGCCAGCAGCCAACTAGCGGGAGGGTCCTACGAGCAGTACTTC.

In this sample, this clone turned up once. The rearrangement uses TRBV5-1 and TRBJ1-1, with D unresolved. Trimming took 4 bases from V and 5 from J, leaving 12 bases between them. Looked up from germline, CDR1 is SGHRS and CDR2 is YFSETQ. This CDR3 is 13 amino acids long. DNA of the CDR3: TGCGCCAGCAGCCACGCTAGGGAGACTGAAGCTTTCTTT. It specifies CASSHARETEAFF.

The chain employs TRBV29-1 and TRBJ2-1; 10 bases are shared with TRBD1. The junction had 5 bases not matched to a gene; V was cut back by 0 bases and J by 3 bases. This CDR3 spans 16 amino acids. Germline values: CDR1 SQVTM, CDR2 ANQGSEA. The CDR3 loop is CSVEDPGQGRYNEQFF. The CDR3 DNA reads TGCAGCGTTGAAGATCCGGGACAGGGGCGCTACAATGAGCAGTTCTTC.

V usage is TRBV29-1 and J usage is TRBJ2-5, with D unresolved. The ends were cut back, 4 bases at V and 7 bases at J, with 10 bases in the middle. Looked up from germline, CDR1 is SQVTM and CDR2 is ANQGSEA. The CDR3 loop spans 11 amino acids. The CDR3 sequence is CSVGTKATQYF. For the CDR3, the DNA is TGCAGCGTTGGAACTAAGGCGACCCAGTACTTC.

This sequence joins TRBV6-6 and TRBJ2-7; weak D call: TRBD2 (5 bases). Germline loops: CDR1 MNHNY, CDR2 SVGAGI (reference sequence). Trimming removed 2 bases at V and 4 bases at J, with 12 bases between. The CDR3 has 14 residues. As DNA, the CDR3 is TGTGCCAGCAGTTACCCTAGCCGATCATACGAGCAGTACTTC. Encoded protein: CASSYPSRSYEQYF.

The chain uses TRBV7-2 and TRBJ2-1, with D maybe TRBD2 (6 bases). Trimming took off 5 bases at V and 9 bases at J, with 20 bases between the two ends. Germline-derived CDR1 and CDR2 are SGHTA and FQGNSA. This CDR3 spans 15 amino acids. This CDR3 reads CASSPSGYGRGEQFF. The CDR3 region has the DNA TGTGCCAGCAGCCCGAGCGGGTATGGAAGGGGTGAGCAGTTCTTC.

The genes are TRBV4-1 and TRBJ1-1, with a tentative D call TRBD1 (6 bases). The CDR3 contains 12 residues. Germline CDR1 and CDR2: MGHRA and YSYEKL. V lost 6 bases to trimming and J lost 5 bases, with 10 bases between them. The CDR3 loop reads CASRQGWTEAFF. As DNA, the CDR3 is TGCGCCAGCAGACAGGGTTGGACTGAAGCTTTCTTT.

The genes are TRBV7-2 and TRBJ1-2; 7 nucleotides line up with TRBD1. After removal of 5 bases from V and 0 bases from J, the junction contained 3 bases not matched to a gene. Germline V gives CDR1 SGHTA, CDR2 FQGNSA. This CDR3 has 14 amino acids. Here the CDR3 DNA reads TGTGCCAGCAGCCGGGGACAGACTAACTATGGCTACACCTTC. The encoded protein is CASSRGQTNYGYTF.

The chain is built from TRBV2 and TRBJ2-5; 13 bases agree with TRBD2. V gave up 6 bases and J gave up 5 bases; unmatched junction bases: 6. Germline V gene sequence: CDR1 SNHLY, CDR2 FYNNEI. The CDR3 runs to 15 residues. CDR3 loop: CASRGLAGESETQYF. DNA of the CDR3: TGTGCCAGCAGAGGACTAGCGGGAGAGAGTGAGACCCAGTACTTC.

The genes are TRBV10-3 and TRBJ2-1; TRBD2 matches 10 bases. Trimming took 6 bases from V and 5 from J; bases not matched to a gene: 4. Germline V gene data show CDR1 as ENHRY and CDR2 as SYGVKD. The length of the CDR3 is 14 residues. The CDR3 nucleotides are TGTGCCATCAGGGGGACTAGCGCTGACAATGAGCAGTTCTTC. Residues: CAIRGTSADNEQFF.

The rearrangement joins TRBV9 to TRBJ2-1; 10 bases agree with TRBD1. Unmatched junction bases numbered 13, after V lost 4 bases and J lost 15 bases. The CDR3 spans 14 residues. Germline V CDR1 and CDR2: SGDLS, YYNGEE. DNA of the CDR3: TGTGCCAGCAGCTCATCGCCGGGACAGGGGATGGGGTTCTTC. This sequence encodes CASSSSPGQGMGFF. Based on the CDR3 plus reference TRBV9 and TRBJ2-1, the full variable domain is DSGVTQTPKHLITATGQRVTLRCSPRSGDLSVYWYQQSLDQGLQFLIQYYNGEERAKGNILERFSAQQFPDLHSELNLSSLELGDSALYFCASSSSPGQGMGFFGPGTRLTVL.

The DNA of the CDR3 is TGTGCCAGCAGTACTCAGGGCTATCAGCCCCAGCATTTT. Amino acids: CASSTQGYQPQHF. The chain uses TRBV6-6 and TRBJ1-5; possible D gene TRBD1, 5 bases. The germline V and J ends were trimmed by 5 bases and 5 bases, with 10 bases remaining between them. Germline CDR1 and CDR2: MNHNY and SVGAGI (reference sequence). The CDR3 runs to 13 residues.

This sequence joins TRBV10-2 and TRBJ2-5; tentatively, D is TRBD2 (6 bases). Germline V lookup: CDR1 WSHSY, CDR2 SAAADI. Trimming took 7 bases from V and 1 from J, leaving 13 bases between them. The CDR3 has 14 amino acids. Here the CDR3 reads CASMVGGLQETQYF. Here the CDR3 DNA reads TGCGCCAGCATGGTTGGAGGGCTCCAAGAGACCCAGTACTTC.

The rearrangement joins TRBV6-5 to TRBJ1-2; TRBD1 matches 12 bases. Germline V lookup: CDR1 MNHEY, CDR2 SVGAGI. Trimming cost V 5 bases and J 5 bases; bases outside gene matches: 6. The CDR3 sequence is 15 residues long. The CDR3 spells CASSPGQGASYGYTF. DNA for the CDR3: TGTGCCAGCAGTCCGGGACAGGGGGCTAGTTATGGCTACACCTTC.

This clone was counted once. Here the CDR3 DNA reads TGTGCCAGTAGTACCCGGGACTGGCGTGTATTGGAGCAGTTCTTC. Translating gives CASSTRDWRVLEQFF. The chain combines TRBV19 with TRBJ2-1, with D tentatively TRBD2 (6 bases). Germline-derived CDR1 and CDR2 are LNHDA and SQIVND (reference sequence). Deletions cut 4 bases from V and 10 bases from J, with 20 bases between. The CDR3 is 15 amino acids.

The V call is TRBV7-9, the J call TRBJ2-5; D might be TRBD2 (7 bases). The CDR3 is 16 residues long. Germline CDR1 SEHNR, CDR2 FQNEAQ (reference sequence). The V end was cut by 7 bases, the J end by 2 bases, with 20 bases between. The CDR3 nucleotides are TGTGCCAGCACCATCTTGAGGCGGGGGCCTCAAGAGACCCAGTACTTC. Translation: CASTILRRGPQETQYF.

This clone was recorded once. The chain joins TRBV4-1 to TRBJ2-1, with a weak D call TRBD2 (6 bases). From germline, CDR1 is MGHRA and CDR2 YSYEKL. V was trimmed by 3 bases and J by 0 bases, leaving 15 bases between them. This CDR3 comprises 17 residues. The CDR3 bases are TGCGCCAGCAGCCAGGTATTAGCGGTAAGCTCCTACAATGAGCAGTTCTTC. This sequence encodes CASSQVLAVSSYNEQFF.

The chain has TRBV20-1 and TRBJ1-1; D is unclear. With 5 bases removed from V and 10 bases from J, the gap between germline ends came to 11 bases. The CDR3 is 10 amino acids. Germline V gene data show CDR1 as DFQATT and CDR2 as SNEGSKA (reference sequence). CDR3 sequence: CSAHKWRAFF. The CDR3 DNA reads as TGCAGTGCTCACAAATGGAGAGCTTTCTTT.

This chain connects TRBV19 to TRBJ1-1; 8 positions match TRBD1. Per the germline V gene, CDR1 is LNHDA and CDR2 is SQIVND (reference sequence). V lost 9 bases to trimming and J lost 1 base; unmatched junction nucleotides: 4. The CDR3 sequence is 13 residues long. CDR3 protein: CASRDRRNTEAFF. The CDR3 coding sequence is TGTGCCAGCCGGGACAGGCGGAACACTGAAGCTTTCTTT.

The chain links TRBV5-6 to TRBJ2-2, with D maybe TRBD2 (6 bases). V was trimmed by 0 bases and J by 8 bases, leaving 17 bases between them. CDR1 SGHDT and CDR2 YYEEEE come from the germline V gene. The CDR3 covers 16 residues. The CDR3 region is CASSLGRLDVMGELFF. CDR3 coding DNA: TGTGCCAGCAGCTTGGGGCGACTAGATGTTATGGGGGAGCTGTTTTTT.

The chain couples TRBV7-2 to TRBJ1-2, with 8 positions matching TRBD1. Germline CDR1 reads SGHTA; CDR2 reads FQGNSA. This CDR3 is built from 12 residues. The J segment lost 4 bases and the V segment lost 10 bases, leaving 5 bases of the junction unmatched. CDR3 DNA sequence: TGTGCCACCCGGACAGGGATCTATGGCTACACCTTC. It codes for CATRTGIYGYTF.

The chain is built from TRBV5-1 and TRBJ2-2; TRBD2 matches at 15 bases. Germline V gene sequence: CDR1 SGHRS, CDR2 YFSETQ. The CDR3 extends over 18 amino acids. Trimming cost V 3 bases and J 6 bases; bases outside gene matches: 9. The DNA for the CDR3 is TGCGCCAGCAGCTCACTAGGACTAGCGGGGGGGCCTTCCGGGGAGCTGTTTTTT. It translates to CASSSLGLAGGPSGELFF.

This clone was detected many times. J is TRBJ2-6 and V is TRBV19; tentative D call: TRBD1 (7 bases). The V gene lost 6 bases and the J gene lost 0 bases, with 18 bases spanning the gap. This CDR3 is 18 amino acids long. Germline loops: CDR1 LNHDA, CDR2 SQIVND (reference sequence). The DNA for the CDR3 is TGTGCCAGTAGGTCGACGCGGGACAGACTCTCTGGGGCCAACGTCCTGACTTTC. Protein sequence: CASRSTRDRLSGANVLTF. The entire variable domain, with the rest obtained from reference TRBV19 and TRBJ2-6, is as follows: DGGITQSPKYLFRKEGQNVTLSCEQNLNHDAMYWYRQDPGQGLRLIYYSQIVNDFQKGDIAEGYSVSREKKESFPLTVTSAQKNPTAFYLCASRSTRDRLSGANVLTFGAGSRLTVL.